The clone carrying this TCR beta chain has ten or more counts. Its cognate antigen is unknown. This CDR3 comprises 16 residues. Germline V gene lookup returns CDR1 GTSNPN and CDR2 SVGIG (reference sequence). V was clipped by 0 bases and J by 2 bases; unmatched bases: 5. RNA transcripts were the template for amplifying TCR beta CDR3 regions. With the HTBI primer set, the TCR CDR3 went through a first round of RT-PCR. One entry per CDR3 protein results from TCRdb running MiXCR on the multiplex PCR reads. The sample carries hundreds of thousands of distinct CDR3 sequences, 13% to 15% recorded once. These data are taken from a study of T cells in Graves' hyperthyroidism and ophthalmopathy. Pregnant or lactating patients were excluded, as were those with uncontrolled infection or other autoimmune disease. Study-wide results and limits: Blood also contained most expanded thyroid clonotypes above 0.001.

The sequenced sample was blood. This TCR was sampled from a woman aged 18-35 years with Graves' hyperthyroidism. This sequence joins TRBV30 and TRBJ2-1; 9 bases fit TRBD2. The CDR3 DNA is TGTGCCTGGAGTGTCCTGGCTAGCGGGGCCTACAATGAGCAGTTCTTC. Amino acids: CAWSVLASGAYNEQFF.